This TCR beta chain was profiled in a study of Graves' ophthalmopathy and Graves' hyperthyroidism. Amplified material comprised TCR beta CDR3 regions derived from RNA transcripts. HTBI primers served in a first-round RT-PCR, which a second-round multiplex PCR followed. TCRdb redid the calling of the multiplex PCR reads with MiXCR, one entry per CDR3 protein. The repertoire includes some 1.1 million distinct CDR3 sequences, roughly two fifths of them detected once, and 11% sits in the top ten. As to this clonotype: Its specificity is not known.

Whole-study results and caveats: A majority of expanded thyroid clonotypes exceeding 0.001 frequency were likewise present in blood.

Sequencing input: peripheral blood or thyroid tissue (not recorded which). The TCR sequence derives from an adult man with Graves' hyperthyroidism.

The CDR3 protein is CASSSRRLGPTRRENTEAFF. The CDR3 DNA sequence: TGCGCCAGCAGCTCTAGGAGGTTGGGACCGACCCGGAGGGAGAACACTGAAGCTTTCTTT. The chain links TRBV5-1 to TRBJ1-1, with D perhaps matching TRBD1 (5 bases). V lost 3 bases and J lost 1, with 28 bases in between. This CDR3 comprises 20 residues. CDR1 is SGHRS and CDR2 is YFSETQ in the germline V gene.